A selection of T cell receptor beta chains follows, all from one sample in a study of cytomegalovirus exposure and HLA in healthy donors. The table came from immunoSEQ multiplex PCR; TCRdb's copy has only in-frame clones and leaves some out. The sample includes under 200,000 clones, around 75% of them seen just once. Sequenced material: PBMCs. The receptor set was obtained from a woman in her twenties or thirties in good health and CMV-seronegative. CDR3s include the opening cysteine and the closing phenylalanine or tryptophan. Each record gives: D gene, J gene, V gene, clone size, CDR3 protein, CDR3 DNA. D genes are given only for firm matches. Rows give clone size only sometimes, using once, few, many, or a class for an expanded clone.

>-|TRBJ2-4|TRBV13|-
CASSRSLGAHENIQYF
TGTGCCAGCAGCCGTAGCTTAGGGGCTCACGAAAACATTCAGTACTTC
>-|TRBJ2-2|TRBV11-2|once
CASSLDKPNTGELFF
TGTGCCAGCAGCCTAGACAAGCCCAACACCGGGGAGCTGTTTTTT
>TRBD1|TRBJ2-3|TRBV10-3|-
CAIEGQGAPRYTDTQYF
TGTGCCATCGAAGGACAGGGGGCACCCCGATACACAGATACGCAGTATTTT
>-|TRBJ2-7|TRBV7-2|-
CASSLVATYYEQYF
TGTGCCAGCAGCTTAGTAGCCACTTACTACGAGCAGTACTTC
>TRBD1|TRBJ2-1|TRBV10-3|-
CAISDNGQGDEQFF
TGTGCCATCAGTGATAACGGACAGGGGGATGAGCAGTTCTTC
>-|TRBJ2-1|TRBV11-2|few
CASSSFSFGGRNNEQFF
TGTGCCAGCAGCTCCTTCTCGTTCGGCGGAAGGAACAATGAGCAGTTCTTC
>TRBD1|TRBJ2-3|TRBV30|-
CAWSVPDRGFTDTQYF
TGTGCCTGGAGTGTACCGGACAGGGGATTCACAGATACGCAGTATTTT
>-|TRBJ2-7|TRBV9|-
CASSATSYEYEQYF
TGTGCCAGCAGCGCGACTAGTTATGAGTACGAGCAGTACTTC
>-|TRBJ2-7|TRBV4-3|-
CASSPLAGSSYEQYF
TGCGCCAGCAGCCCCCTGGCGGGTTCTTCGTACGAGCAGTACTTC
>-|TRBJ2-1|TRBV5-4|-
CASSLGAGPQFF
TGTGCCAGCAGCTTGGGGGCGGGCCCGCAGTTCTTC
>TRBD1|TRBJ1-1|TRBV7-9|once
CASSLGTGGPKAFF
TGTGCCAGCAGCTTAGGAACAGGGGGCCCTAAGGCTTTCTTT
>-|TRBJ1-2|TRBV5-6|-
CASSLVIVLGGVGGGGYTF
TGTGCCAGCAGCTTGGTGATAGTTTTAGGAGGTGTTGGAGGTGGTGGCTACACCTTC
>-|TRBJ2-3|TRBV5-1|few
CASSLDSPRGTDTQYF
TGCGCCAGCAGCCTCGACAGCCCGAGAGGCACAGATACGCAGTATTTT
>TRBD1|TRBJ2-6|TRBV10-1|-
CAIRDRPPAGANVLTF
TGCGCCATCCGGGACAGGCCCCCAGCTGGGGCCAACGTCCTGACTTTC
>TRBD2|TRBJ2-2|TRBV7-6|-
CASSLVSGGYTGELFF
TGTGCCAGCAGCTTAGTCAGCGGGGGGTACACCGGGGAGCTGTTTTTT
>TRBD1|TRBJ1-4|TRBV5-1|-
CASSFEPLTGATNEKLFF
TGCGCCAGCAGCTTCGAACCCCTGACAGGGGCAACTAATGAAAAACTGTTTTTT
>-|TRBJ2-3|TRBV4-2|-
CASSQRSGYTDTQYF
TGTGCCAGCAGCCAGAGGAGCGGATACACAGATACGCAGTATTTT
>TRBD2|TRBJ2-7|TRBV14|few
CASSQEAGVSYEQYF
TGTGCCAGCAGCCAAGAGGCGGGGGTCTCCTACGAGCAGTACTTC
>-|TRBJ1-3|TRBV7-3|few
CASSLTLGRAGNTIYF
TGTGCCAGCAGCTTAACGTTAGGCAGGGCTGGAAACACCATATATTTT
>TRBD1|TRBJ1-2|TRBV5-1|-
CASSRGTDSGSNYGYTF
TGCGCCAGCAGCCGAGGGACAGATAGCGGTTCTAACTATGGCTACACCTTC
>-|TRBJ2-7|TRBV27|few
CASSPRVQGRYEQYF
TGTGCCAGCAGTCCGCGGGTGCAGGGGAGATACGAGCAGTACTTC
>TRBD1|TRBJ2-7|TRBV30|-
CAWSDRTGNSYEQYF
TGTGCCTGGAGTGATAGGACAGGGAACTCCTACGAGCAGTACTTC
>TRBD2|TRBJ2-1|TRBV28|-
CASSFRGLAGGEQFF
TGTGCCAGCAGTTTTAGGGGACTAGCGGGAGGTGAGCAGTTCTTC
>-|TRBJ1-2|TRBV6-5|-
CASIRDYAFGYTF
TGTGCCAGCATTCGGGACTATGCCTTCGGCTACACCTTC
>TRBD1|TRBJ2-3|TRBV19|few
CASRIRGQTNTDTQYF
TGTGCCAGTAGGATTCGGGGACAGACAAACACAGATACGCAGTATTTT
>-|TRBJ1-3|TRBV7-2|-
CASSLQVGGSGNTIYF
TGTGCCAGCAGCCTTCAGGTGGGGGGGTCTGGAAACACCATATATTTT
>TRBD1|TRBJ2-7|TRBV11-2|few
CASSLGTGGSYEQYF
TGTGCCAGCAGCTTAGGGACAGGGGGCTCCTACGAGCAGTACTTC
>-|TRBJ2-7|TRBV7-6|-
CASSLGSSPHYEQYF
TGTGCCAGCAGCTTAGGGTCTAGCCCTCACTACGAGCAGTACTTC
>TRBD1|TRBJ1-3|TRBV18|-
CASSRRAQGASDSGNTIYF
TGTGCCAGCTCACGACGGGCACAGGGGGCTTCCGACTCTGGAAACACCATATATTTT
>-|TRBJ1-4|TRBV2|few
CASSDWANNEKLFF
TGTGCCAGCAGTGATTGGGCTAATAATGAAAAACTGTTTTTT
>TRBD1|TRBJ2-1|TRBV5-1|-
CASSLNPGGANEQFF
TGCGCCAGCAGCTTGAACCCAGGGGGCGCAAATGAGCAGTTCTTC
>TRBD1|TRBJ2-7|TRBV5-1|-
CASSYTGVQRGEQYF
TGCGCCAGCAGCTATACAGGGGTCCAAAGGGGGGAGCAGTACTTC
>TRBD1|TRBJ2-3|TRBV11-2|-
CASSLSGTGGTDTQYF
TGTGCCAGCAGCTTGAGCGGGACAGGGGGCACAGATACGCAGTATTTT
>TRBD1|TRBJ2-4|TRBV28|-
CASSDTGELAKNIQYF
TGTGCCAGCAGTGATACAGGGGAGTTAGCCAAAAACATTCAGTACTTC
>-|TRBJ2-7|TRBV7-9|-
CASSRAGGNYEQYF
TGTGCCAGCAGCCGGGCGGGCGGGAACTACGAGCAGTACTTC
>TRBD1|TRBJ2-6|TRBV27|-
CASSSTGAGANVLTF
TGTGCCAGCAGTTCCACAGGGGCGGGGGCCAACGTCCTGACTTTC
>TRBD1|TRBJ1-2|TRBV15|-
CATSTNRGEGYGYTF
TGTGCCACCAGCACCAACAGGGGAGAGGGGTATGGCTACACCTTC
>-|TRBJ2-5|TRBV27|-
CASSFCETQYF
TGTGCCAGCAGTTTCTGTGAGACCCAGTACTTC
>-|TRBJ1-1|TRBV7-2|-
CASSSPRGMGNTEAFF
TGTGCCAGCAGCTCACCCAGGGGAATGGGGAACACTGAAGCTTTCTTT
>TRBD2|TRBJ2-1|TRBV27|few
CATGRANYNEQFF
TGTGCCACCGGGAGGGCCAATTACAATGAGCAGTTCTTC
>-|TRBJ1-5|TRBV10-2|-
CASCVQLNQPQHF
TGCGCCAGCTGTGTGCAACTCAATCAGCCCCAGCATTTT
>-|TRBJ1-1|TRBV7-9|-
CASSGDSLNTEAFF
TGTGCCAGCAGCGGTGACAGCCTTAACACTGAAGCTTTCTTT
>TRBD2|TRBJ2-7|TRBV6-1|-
CASSESGLAAYEQYF
TGTGCCAGCAGTGAATCTGGACTAGCGGCCTACGAGCAGTACTTC
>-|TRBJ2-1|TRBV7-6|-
CASSLWDSGHEQFF
TGTGCCAGCAGCCTGTGGGACTCCGGCCATGAGCAGTTCTTC
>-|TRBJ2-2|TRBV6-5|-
CASSYSRGRATGELFF
TGTGCCAGCAGTTACTCGAGGGGGAGAGCCACCGGGGAGCTGTTTTTT
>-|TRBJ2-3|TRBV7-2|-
CASSFKGTDTQYF
TGTGCCAGCAGCTTCAAGGGGACAGATACGCAGTATTTT
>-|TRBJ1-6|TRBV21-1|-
CASSTRSKSYNSPLHF
TGTGCCAGCAGCACCCGGAGTAAGTCCTATAATTCACCCCTCCACTTT
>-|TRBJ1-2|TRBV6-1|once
CASSEAQGSAGYGYTF
TGTGCCAGCAGTGAAGCCCAGGGTTCCGCTGGCTATGGCTACACCTTC
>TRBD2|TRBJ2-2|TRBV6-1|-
CASLIAGGRAGELFF
TGTGCCAGCTTAATAGCGGGAGGGCGGGCCGGGGAGCTGTTTTTT
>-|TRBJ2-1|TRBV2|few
CASSLTRGDEQFF
TGTGCCAGCAGCTTGACTAGGGGCGATGAGCAGTTCTTC
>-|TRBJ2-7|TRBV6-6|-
CASSYSADRVSYEQYF
TGTGCCAGCAGTTACTCGGCAGATCGGGTCTCCTACGAGCAGTACTTC
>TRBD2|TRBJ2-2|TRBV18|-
CASSPSSGGPRRELFF
TGTGCCAGCTCACCTTCTAGCGGGGGGCCCCGGCGGGAGCTGTTTTTT
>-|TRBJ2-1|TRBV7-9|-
CASSRDLLYNEQFF
TGTGCCAGCAGCCGGGACTTACTTTACAATGAGCAGTTCTTC